This T cell receptor (beta chain) was recovered during a study of OX40 agonist ivuxolimab in advanced cancers. As regards this clone: The target antigen is unknown.

Baseline was the first blood sampling point, followed by cycle 4 day 1 and cycle 7 day 1. Repertoires were generated with immunoSEQ multiplex PCR, while TCRdb's copy carries only in-frame clones and drops some. The sample includes more than 60,000 clones, around 73% of them seen just once. Trimming cost V 6 bases and J 0 bases, with 20 bases left between them. The germline V gene has CDR1 MGHRA and CDR2 YSYEKL. The CDR3 extends over 17 amino acids. Study-level findings and limits: Among T cells, CD8+ cells averaged more expanded clones than CD4+ cells. The study observed clonal expansion of CD4+ and CD8+ blood T cells by week 6 at 0.1 to 3.0 mg/kg.

Sequencing used CD4+ or CD8+ T cells sorted from blood, obtained in a trial of the OX40 agonist ivuxolimab. The V gene is TRBV4-1, the J gene TRBJ1-2, with D tentatively TRBD1 (5 bases). The TCR was taken from an adult with an advanced solid tumor such as melanoma, head and neck, liver or kidney cancer. The CDR3 spells CASRRGYGSGANYGYTF. The DNA for the CDR3 is TGCGCCAGCAGGCGGGGGTACGGGAGCGGAGCTAACTATGGCTACACCTTC.